The 32 T cell receptor beta chains below all came from one sample that was sequenced in a study of cytomegalovirus exposure and HLA in healthy donors. The PCR contained 60 Vbeta and 13 Jbeta primers. The assay was immunoSEQ multiplex PCR, and TCRdb's table has in-frame clones only and misses some. There are roughly 140,000 clones in the sample; more than 65% occur only once, and 1.6% lies in the top ten. Sequences were obtained from PBMCs. The receptors derive from a woman under 40 in good health and CMV-seronegative.

Only a few counts were recorded for this clone. The V and J genes are TRBV6-5 and TRBJ1-4; D is undetermined. Germline V gives CDR1 MNHEY, CDR2 SVGAGI. Trimming pared 0 bases from V and 8 bases from J, leaving 10 bases between. The CDR3 runs 14 residues. As DNA, the CDR3 is TGTGCCAGCAGTTACTCGGCAGGCGCCGAAAAACTGTTTTTT. This encodes CASSYSAGAEKLFF.

V and J are TRBV6-5 and TRBJ2-1; D is ambiguous. Germline V gives CDR1 MNHEY, CDR2 SVGAGI. Trimming took off 0 bases at V and 1 base at J, with 7 bases between the two ends. This CDR3 is 15 amino acids long. CDR3 sequence reads: CASSYSPESYNEQFF. In DNA form, the CDR3 reads TGTGCCAGCAGTTACTCCCCGGAGTCCTACAATGAGCAGTTCTTC.

As concerns this clone: A junction end diverges from the germline sequence, so it may reflect a read error. The chain is built from TRBV7-2 and TRBJ1-4; D is possibly TRBD1 (5 bases). Germline V CDR1 and CDR2: SGHTA, FQGNSA. The CDR3 totals 13 residues. The CDR3 bases are TGTGCCAGCAGCTTATGGGCGGGGGTGGGAGGACTATTT. Translating gives CASSLWAGVGGLF. The complete variable domain, with remaining parts taken from reference TRBV7-2 and TRBJ1-4, reads GAGVSQSPSNKVTEKGKDVELRCDPISGHTALYWYRQSLGQGLEFLIYFQGNSAPDKSGLPSDRFSAERTGGSVSTLTIQRTQQEDSAVYLCASSLWAGVGGLFGSGTQLSVL.

The table lists this clone with a count of one. V and J are TRBV6-5 and TRBJ2-6; D might be TRBD2 (6 bases). Trimming took off 3 bases at V and 4 bases at J, with 13 bases between the two ends. This CDR3 region has 16 residues. From germline, CDR1 is MNHEY and CDR2 SVGAGI. The CDR3 is CASSYSGTQGANVLTF. The DNA of the CDR3 is TGTGCCAGCAGTTATTCCGGGACTCAGGGGGCCAACGTCCTGACTTTC.

The CDR3 sequence is CASSGGRGRAETQYF. The CDR3 nucleotides read TGCGCCAGCAGCGGAGGGAGGGGAAGGGCGGAGACCCAGTACTTC. The rearrangement uses TRBV5-1 and TRBJ2-5; 7 nucleotides match TRBD2. This CDR3 has 15 residues. CDR1 and CDR2 (germline): SGHRS, YFSETQ. J gave up 5 bases and V 4 bases, and 11 bases lay outside the gene matches.

This chain connects TRBV2 to TRBJ1-1; D is possibly TRBD1 (6 bases). CDR3 length: 16 amino acids. V was trimmed by 5 bases and J by 1 base, leaving 17 bases between them. Germline CDR1 is SNHLY and CDR2 is FYNNEI. DNA for the CDR3: TGTGCCAGCAGTCTTGGGGCAGGGGTGGGGAACACTGAAGCTTTCTTT. This encodes CASSLGAGVGNTEAFF.

The rearrangement links TRBV6-1 to TRBJ1-4; TRBD1 aligns across 9 bases. Germline loops: CDR1 MNHNS, CDR2 SASEGT. The V segment lost 6 bases and the J segment 3 bases; nucleotides outside the gene matches: 5. CDR3 length: 15 amino acids. The CDR3 region is CASSLQGAPNEKLFF. In DNA, the CDR3 is TGTGCCAGCAGCCTACAGGGGGCACCTAATGAAAAACTGTTTTTT.

The DNA of the CDR3 is TGTGCCAGCAGTTATTCGAGGGAGGAGACCCAGTACTTC. Its translation: CASSYSREETQYF. V usage is TRBV6-6 and J usage is TRBJ2-5, with D tentatively TRBD2 (5 bases). With 3 bases removed from V and 5 bases from J, the gap between germline ends came to 10 bases. CDR3 size: 13 residues. Germline CDR1 and CDR2: MNHNY and SVGAGI (reference sequence).

The V and J genes are TRBV19 and TRBJ2-2; 8 positions match TRBD2. Germline V gene lookup returns CDR1 LNHDA and CDR2 SQIVND (reference sequence). The CDR3 covers 14 residues. The V segment lost 3 bases and the J segment 7 bases; nucleotides outside the gene matches: 4. The CDR3 loop reads CASSIMGLVGELFF. DNA for the CDR3: TGTGCCAGTAGTATCATGGGACTAGTCGGGGAGCTGTTTTTT.

This clone was seen once. The V call is TRBV11-3, the J call TRBJ2-7; 9 positions match TRBD2. Germline V gene sequence: CDR1 SGHNT, CDR2 YENEEA. The CDR3 totals 15 residues. V was clipped by 8 bases and J by 0 bases; unmatched bases: 8. CDR3 sequence: CASRPGTSLSYEQYV. CDR3 sequence (DNA): TGTGCCAGCCGCCCCGGGACTAGCCTCTCCTACGAGCAGTACGTC.

V gene TRBV30 combines with J gene TRBJ2-2; a possible D gene is TRBD2 (7 bases). The CDR3 spans 14 residues. Germline V gene data show CDR1 as GTSNPN and CDR2 as SVGIG (reference sequence). V shed 8 bases and J shed 5 bases, with 18 bases lying between them. CDR3 DNA sequence: TGTGCCACTGGAAGAGGGGGGGGTACCGGGGAGCTGTTTTTT. Translating gives CATGRGGGTGELFF.

V gene TRBV11-2 combines with J gene TRBJ1-6, with D possibly matching TRBD1 (6 bases). CDR3 length: 13 residues. The V end was cut by 5 bases, the J end by 5 bases, with 7 bases between. Germline V lookup: CDR1 SGHAT, CDR2 FQNNGV. The CDR3 protein is CASSQGHNSPLHF. Here the CDR3 DNA reads TGTGCCAGCAGCCAGGGGCATAATTCACCCCTCCACTTT. The complete variable domain, with remaining parts taken from reference TRBV11-2 and TRBJ1-6, reads EAGVAQSPRYKIIEKRQSVAFWCNPISGHATLYWYQQILGQGPKLLIQFQNNGVVDDSQLPKDRFSAERLKGVDSTLKIQPAKLEDSAVYLCASSQGHNSPLHFGNGTRLTVT.

The rearrangement uses TRBV21-1 and TRBJ2-4; the table's D gene call, TRBD1, was not cross checked with the DNA. TRBV21-1 is tagged as a pseudogene. CDR3 length equals 17 residues. The CDR3 loop reads CASSKEGTGNGKNIQYF. DNA for the CDR3: TGTGCCAGCAGCAAAGAGGGGACAGGGAATGGAAAAAACATTCAGTACTTC.

V usage is TRBV4-1 and J usage is TRBJ2-3; 7 nucleotides line up with TRBD2. CDR1 and CDR2 (germline): MGHRA, YSYEKL. With 1 base clipped from V and 4 bases from J, the junction kept 5 bases outside the gene matches. This CDR3 spans 15 amino acids. The CDR3 spells CASSQGKRGADTQYF. The CDR3 DNA is TGCGCCAGCAGCCAAGGGAAGCGGGGCGCAGATACGCAGTATTTT.

The rearrangement uses TRBV6-1 and TRBJ1-5, with 7 bases that match TRBD1. Germline V lookup: CDR1 MNHNS, CDR2 SASEGT. There are 16 residues in the CDR3. V lost 0 bases to trimming and J lost 4 bases; unmatched junction nucleotides: 6. The DNA for the CDR3 is TGTGCCAGCAGTGAAGCGTCAGGGGGAAGAAATCAGCCCCAGCATTTT. It translates to CASSEASGGRNQPQHF.

The chain combines TRBV11-2 with TRBJ2-3; D uncertain. With 3 bases removed from V and 2 bases from J, the gap between germline ends came to 3 bases. Germline V gene lookup returns CDR1 SGHAT and CDR2 FQNNGV. The CDR3 covers 12 residues. The CDR3 spells CASSFLTDTQYF. CDR3 sequence (DNA): TGTGCCAGCAGCTTCCTCACAGATACGCAGTATTTT.

Only a few counts were recorded for this clone. J is TRBJ2-1 and V is TRBV28; a weak D match, TRBD2 (6 bases). The CDR3 consists of 16 residues. Trimming took 4 bases from V and 0 from J, leaving 13 bases between them. From germline, CDR1 is MDHEN and CDR2 SYDVKM. CDR3: CASSSQREASYNEQFF. The CDR3 bases are TGTGCCAGCAGTTCCCAAAGGGAGGCCTCCTACAATGAGCAGTTCTTC.

This clone was seen only once. V usage is TRBV4-1 and J usage is TRBJ2-2; 8 bases agree with TRBD2. V shed 4 bases and J 9 bases; nucleotides not matched to a gene: 10. The CDR3 extends over 15 amino acids. Germline lookup yields CDR1 MGHRA and CDR2 YSYEKL. CDR3 in DNA: TGCGCCAGCAGCCCGCTGAGCGGGAGTGTACGGGAGCTGTTTTTT. Amino acid sequence: CASSPLSGSVRELFF.

The chain couples TRBV6-6 to TRBJ2-3; D is possibly TRBD1 (5 bases). Trimming stripped 5 bases from V and 7 bases from J, with 10 bases between. The germline V gene encodes CDR1 MNHNY and CDR2 SVGAGI (reference sequence). The CDR3 has 12 amino acids. The CDR3 spells CASSNRQYTQYF. The CDR3 bases are TGTGCCAGCAGTAACAGACAGTATACGCAGTATTTT.

This clone was seen only a few times. The gene calls are TRBV4-1 and TRBJ1-3; the D gene is possibly TRBD1 (5 bases). Germline values: CDR1 MGHRA, CDR2 YSYEKL. CDR3 length equals 14 residues. V dropped 4 bases and J dropped 8 bases, with 15 bases sitting between them. CDR3 amino acids: CASSPRGRADTIYF. The CDR3 DNA follows: TGCGCCAGCAGCCCCCGGGGGAGGGCAGACACCATATATTTT.

V usage is TRBV30 and J usage is TRBJ2-3, with 7 positions matching TRBD2. V shed 1 base, J shed 1 base, and the junction held 2 bases outside the gene matches. In germline, CDR1 is GTSNPN, CDR2 SVGIG (reference sequence). The length of the CDR3 is 14 residues. The CDR3, as DNA: TGTGCCTGGAGTGAGGGGAGGGGCACAGATACGCAGTATTTT. Encoded protein: CAWSEGRGTDTQYF.

The chain couples TRBV9 to TRBJ1-4, with a tentative D call TRBD1 (5 bases). The CDR3 loop spans 15 amino acids. Trimming took off 2 bases at V and 6 bases at J, with 14 bases between the two ends. Germline values: CDR1 SGDLS, CDR2 YYNGEE. The chain's CDR3 is CASSVGGGIDEKLFF. Written as DNA, the CDR3 is TGTGCCAGCAGCGTCGGGGGTGGAATCGATGAAAAACTGTTTTTT.

The chain has TRBV5-5 and TRBJ2-4, with D perhaps matching TRBD1 (6 bases). Germline V CDR1 and CDR2: SGHKS, YYEKEE (reference sequence). The CDR3 consists of 14 residues. Trimming shortened V by 4 bases and J by 11 bases, and 19 bases separated the two germline ends. In DNA form, the CDR3 reads TGTGCCAGCAGCACCTCTGAAGGGGGTTTCCTTCAGTACTTC. Residues: CASSTSEGGFLQYF.

The DNA for the CDR3 is TGTGCCAGCTCACCACTCTTAGCGGGGGTTGAAGAGACCCAGTACTTC. Its translation: CASSPLLAGVEETQYF. V usage is TRBV18 and J usage is TRBJ2-5; TRBD2 matches 9 bases. CDR3 length: 16 amino acids. The V and J ends lost 1 base and 3 bases, in that order; junction bases with no gene match: 6. CDR1 and CDR2 from the germline V gene are KGHSH and LQKENI.

The chain combines TRBV29-1 with TRBJ2-6; TRBD2 aligns across 9 bases. There are 14 residues in the CDR3. Per germline, CDR1 SQVTM and CDR2 ANQGSEA. The V segment lost 5 bases and the J segment 2 bases; nucleotides outside the gene matches: 1. CDR3 sequence (DNA): TGCAGCGTTTCTAGCGGGGCTGGGGCCAACGTCCTGACTTTC. Its translation is CSVSSGAGANVLTF.

This clone was found a few times. The sample carries other DNA sequences with the same CDR3. The V and J genes are TRBV10-3 and TRBJ2-1; 7 nucleotides line up with TRBD2. Germline V gene lookup returns CDR1 ENHRY and CDR2 SYGVKD. This CDR3 contains 12 residues. Losses at the gene ends were 4 bases for V and 9 bases for J; bases not matched to a gene: 3. The CDR3, as DNA: TGTGCCATCAGTGGACTAGCTGGTGAGCAGTTCTTC. Its protein is CAISGLAGEQFF.

The CDR3 reads CASSLIIAGSYEQYF. DNA for the CDR3: TGTGCCAGCAGCTTGATTATCGCAGGCTCCTACGAGCAGTACTTC. V and J are TRBV5-6 and TRBJ2-7, with D unclear. This CDR3 has 15 residues. Trimming cost V 1 base and J 0 bases, with 11 bases left between them. CDR1 and CDR2 (germline): SGHDT, YYEEEE.

The genes are TRBV25-1 and TRBJ1-4; D is unresolved. The CDR3 extends over 14 amino acids. The germline V and J ends were trimmed by 4 bases and 7 bases, with 13 bases remaining between them. CDR1 and CDR2 (germline): MGHDK, SYGVNS. CDR3 sequence: CASSGIRLGEKLFF. CDR3 coding DNA: TGTGCCAGCAGTGGGATCAGGTTGGGTGAAAAACTGTTTTTT.

The chain uses TRBV28 and TRBJ2-1; D ambiguous. With 8 bases removed from V and 0 bases from J, the gap between germline ends came to 11 bases. Germline V lookup: CDR1 MDHEN, CDR2 SYDVKM. The CDR3 totals 14 residues. DNA for the CDR3: TGTGCCAGCTTTACACAGAGCTCCTACAATGAGCAGTTCTTC. It codes for CASFTQSSYNEQFF. Full variable domain (missing parts from reference TRBV28 and TRBJ2-1): DVKVTQSSRYLVKRTGEKVFLECVQDMDHENMFWYRQDPGLGLRLIYFSYDVKMKEKGDIPEGYSVSREKKERFSLILESASTNQTSMYLCASFTQSSYNEQFFGPGTRLTVL.

In this sample, this clone turned up a few times. The rearrangement uses TRBV7-8 and TRBJ2-4; possible D gene TRBD1, 6 bases. The germline V gene encodes CDR1 SGHVS and CDR2 FQNEAQ. Trimming pared 1 base from V and 0 bases from J, leaving 10 bases between. This CDR3 is 16 amino acids long. The CDR3 protein is CASSLEGQLAKNIQYF. CDR3 nucleotides: TGTGCCAGCAGCTTAGAAGGACAGTTAGCCAAAAACATTCAGTACTTC. The whole variable domain, filled in from reference TRBV7-8 and TRBJ2-4, reads GAGVSQSPRYKVAKRGQDVALRCDPISGHVSLFWYQQALGQGPEFLTYFQNEAQLDKSGLPSDRFFAERPEGSVSTLKIQRTQQEDSAVYLCASSLEGQLAKNIQYFGAGTRLSVL.

The chain uses TRBV10-3 and TRBJ1-5, with TRBD1 identical over 8 bases. Germline CDR1 reads ENHRY; CDR2 reads SYGVKD. The CDR3 is made up of 15 amino acids. Trimming cost V 6 bases and J 2 bases; bases outside gene matches: 6. CDR3 residues: CAISPTGDGNQPQHF. The CDR3 DNA sequence: TGTGCCATCAGCCCGACAGGGGACGGCAATCAGCCCCAGCATTTT.

This sequence joins TRBV9 and TRBJ1-1, with TRBD1 matching over 10 bases. V dropped 0 bases and J dropped 5; count of bases not matched to a gene: 1. CDR1 and CDR2 from the germline V gene are SGDLS and YYNGEE. This CDR3 has 14 residues. CDR3 sequence reads: CASSVGGQGTEAFF. The CDR3 DNA reads as TGTGCCAGCAGCGTAGGGGGACAGGGGACTGAAGCTTTCTTT.